This T cell receptor (beta chain) was captured in a study of shared clonotypes between healthy human individuals. Generated by immunoSEQ multiplex PCR, the TCRdb table keeps only in-frame clones and is missing some. In the table there are approximately 1.9 million clones, 85% to 95% of which are singletons. Naive-designated CD8 cells lacked CD45RO, were positively enriched for CCR7, and omitted terminally differentiated effector memory CD45RA+ cells. The CDR3 sequence is 11 residues long. Trimming took off 8 bases at V and 8 bases at J, with 15 bases between the two ends. Germline V lookup: CDR1 SQVTM, CDR2 ANQGSEA.

Specimen: naive CD8+ T cells from PBMCs. The chain combines TRBV29-1 with TRBJ1-2, with a possible D match to TRBD1 (5 bases). The clonotype originates from a man aged 18 to 30 in good health. Some clones in this sample may be carry-over from other donors' samples. CDR3 nucleotide sequence: TGCAGCTACCCCTCTTGGGACGGCTACACCTTC. Protein: CSYPSWDGYTF.